This record covers a single TCR beta chain. The sample originates from a study of OX40 agonist ivuxolimab in advanced cancers. The CDR3 loop spans 13 amino acids. Losses at the gene ends were 5 bases for V and 4 bases for J; bases not matched to a gene: 2. Germline CDR1 and CDR2: MNHEY and SVGAGI. Repertoires were generated with immunoSEQ multiplex PCR, while TCRdb's copy carries only in-frame clones and drops some. In the table there are about 79,000 clones, around 90% of which are singletons. The V and J genes are TRBV6-5 and TRBJ1-2, with 9 bases fitting TRBD1. Material: CD4+ or CD8+ T cells sorted from blood, obtained in a trial of the OX40 agonist ivuxolimab. This TCR derives from an adult with an advanced solid tumor such as melanoma, head and neck, liver or kidney cancer. Here the CDR3 reads CASSATGGYGYTF. The CDR3 DNA reads as TGTGCCAGCAGTGCGACAGGGGGCTATGGCTACACCTTC.